The 11 T cell receptor beta chains below all came from one sample that was sequenced in a study of T cell responses to AZD1222 COVID-19 vaccine. TCRdb's copy holds only in-frame clones and misses some; the assay was immunoSEQ multiplex PCR. Of roughly 150,000 clones listed, roughly 87% are singletons. Here the sequenced sample was peripheral blood, taken on day 0 of AZD1222 vaccination. The source is an adult in good health.

The chain has TRBV9 and TRBJ2-7; 8 positions agree with TRBD2. Per the germline V gene, CDR1 is SGDLS and CDR2 is YYNGEE. The CDR3 has 14 amino acids. V gave up 4 bases and J gave up 6 bases; unmatched junction bases: 9. CDR3 DNA: TGTGCCAGCAGCTTGGGACTAGTCGAGGGCGAGCAGTACTTC. The encoded protein is CASSLGLVEGEQYF.

The V gene is TRBV10-1, the J gene TRBJ2-3, with D perhaps matching TRBD1 or TRBD2 (5 bases each). Trimming pared 3 bases from V and 0 bases from J, leaving 7 bases between. The V gene's germline CDR1 is WNHNN and CDR2 SYGVQD (reference sequence). The CDR3 spans 14 residues. In nucleotides, the CDR3 is TGCGCCAGCAGTGATGGGGGAAGCACAGATACGCAGTATTTT. Translation: CASSDGGSTDTQYF.

This chain joins TRBV6-2 or TRBV6-3 and TRBJ2-3; D gene ambiguous. Germline CDR1 is MNHEY and CDR2 is SVGEGT. The CDR3 covers 14 residues. Trimming removed 0 bases from V and 1 base from J, with 5 bases in between. CDR3 in amino acids: CASSYSQGTDTQYF. The CDR3 coding sequence is TGTGCCAGCAGTTACTCCCAAGGCACAGATACGCAGTATTTT.

This clone was seen just once. V gene TRBV14 combines with J gene TRBJ1-1; D not resolved. V lost 0 bases and J lost 3, with 14 bases in between. Per germline, CDR1 SGHDN and CDR2 FVKESK. CDR3 length: 16 residues. In nucleotides, the CDR3 is TGTGCCAGCAGCCAAGATGTCCGGACGGTTTACACTGAAGCTTTCTTT. Translating gives CASSQDVRTVYTEAFF.

The rearrangement links TRBV3-1 (or the pseudogene TRBV3-2) to TRBJ1-1, with 7 bases that match TRBD1. Germline V gives CDR1 LGHDT, CDR2 YNNKEL (reference sequence). The CDR3 covers 18 residues. The junction had 15 bases not matched to a gene; V was cut back by 1 base and J by 4 bases. The CDR3 DNA reads TGTGCCAGCAGCCAAGGCCGGGAGACAGGGCGGTATTTCACTGAAGCTTTCTTT. Amino acids: CASSQGRETGRYFTEAFF.

This clone was detected only once. V usage is TRBV18 and J usage is TRBJ1-1; D ambiguous. The germline V and J ends were trimmed by 6 bases and 2 bases, with 10 bases remaining between them. Germline V lookup: CDR1 KGHSH, CDR2 LQKENI. The CDR3 sequence is 13 residues long. CDR3 in amino acids: CASSQDLNTEAFF. The CDR3 bases are TGTGCCAGCTCCCAAGACCTTAACACTGAAGCTTTCTTT.

The chain uses TRBV6-5 and TRBJ2-7; a weak D match, TRBD1 (6 bases). The ends were cut back, 6 bases at V and 1 base at J, with 16 bases in the middle. The germline V gene encodes CDR1 MNHEY and CDR2 SVGAGI. CDR3 size: 15 residues. The CDR3: CASSGRTAGSYEQYF. CDR3 nucleotides: TGTGCCAGCAGCGGCAGGACAGCAGGATCCTACGAGCAGTACTTC.

This clone has just one count. The chain uses TRBV5-8 and TRBJ2-5; D not certain. Trimming removed 0 bases at V and 5 bases at J, with 17 bases between. Germline V lookup: CDR1 SGHTS, CDR2 YDEGEE. The CDR3 totals 16 residues. The CDR3 region is CASSLAGSRSGETQYF. The DNA for the CDR3 is TGTGCCAGCAGCTTGGCAGGTAGCCGGAGTGGTGAGACCCAGTACTTC.

The V gene is TRBV19, the J gene TRBJ2-2; D remains unclear. Germline assignment: CDR1 LNHDA and CDR2 SQIVND (reference sequence). This CDR3 has 15 amino acids. Trimming took off 7 bases at V and 0 bases at J, with 12 bases between the two ends. CDR3 sequence: CASKPGLANTGELFF. As DNA, the CDR3 is TGTGCCAGTAAGCCTGGGTTAGCGAACACCGGGGAGCTGTTTTTT.

The rearrangement links TRBV5-6 to TRBJ1-1; no clear D. This CDR3 is built from 14 residues. The germline V gene has CDR1 SGHDT and CDR2 YYEEEE. Trimming removed 1 base from V and 0 bases from J, with 7 bases in between. The CDR3 DNA sequence: TGTGCCAGCAGCTTGCTACAGCTGAACACTGAAGCTTTCTTT. As protein: CASSLLQLNTEAFF. The variable domain in full, with the rest retrieved from reference TRBV5-6 and TRBJ1-1, is DAGVTQSPTHLIKTRGQQVTLRCSPKSGHDTVSWYQQALGQGPQFIFQYYEEEERQRGNFPDRFSGHQFPNYSSELNVNALLLGDSALYLCASSLLQLNTEAFFGQGTRLTVV.

The gene calls are TRBV5-1 and TRBJ2-5; 10 bases are a match to TRBD2. With 2 bases clipped from V and 4 bases from J, the junction kept 5 bases outside the gene matches. CDR3 length: 15 residues. Germline V CDR1 and CDR2: SGHRS, YFSETQ. DNA for the CDR3: TGCGCCAGCAGCTTACTAGCGGGAAGGGGAGAGACCCAGTACTTC. Residues: CASSLLAGRGETQYF.